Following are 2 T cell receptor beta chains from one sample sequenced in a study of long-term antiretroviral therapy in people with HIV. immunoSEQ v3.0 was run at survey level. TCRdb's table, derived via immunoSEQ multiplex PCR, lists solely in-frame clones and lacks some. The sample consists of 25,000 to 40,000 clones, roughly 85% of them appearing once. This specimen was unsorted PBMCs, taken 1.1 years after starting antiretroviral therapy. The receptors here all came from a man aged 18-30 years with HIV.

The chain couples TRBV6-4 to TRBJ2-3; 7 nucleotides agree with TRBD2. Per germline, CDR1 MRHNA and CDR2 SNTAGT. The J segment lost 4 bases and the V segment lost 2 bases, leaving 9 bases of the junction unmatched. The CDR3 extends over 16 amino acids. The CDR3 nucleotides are TGTGCCAGCAGTGACGAGAGCGGGGACGGATCAGATACGCAGTATTTT. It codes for CASSDESGDGSDTQYF.

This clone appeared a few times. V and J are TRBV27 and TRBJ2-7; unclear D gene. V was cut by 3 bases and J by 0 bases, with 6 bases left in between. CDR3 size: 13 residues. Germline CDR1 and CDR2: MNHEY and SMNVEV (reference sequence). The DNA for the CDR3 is TGTGCCAGCAGTTTTTCTAGCTCCTACGAGCAGTACTTC. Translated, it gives CASSFSSSYEQYF.